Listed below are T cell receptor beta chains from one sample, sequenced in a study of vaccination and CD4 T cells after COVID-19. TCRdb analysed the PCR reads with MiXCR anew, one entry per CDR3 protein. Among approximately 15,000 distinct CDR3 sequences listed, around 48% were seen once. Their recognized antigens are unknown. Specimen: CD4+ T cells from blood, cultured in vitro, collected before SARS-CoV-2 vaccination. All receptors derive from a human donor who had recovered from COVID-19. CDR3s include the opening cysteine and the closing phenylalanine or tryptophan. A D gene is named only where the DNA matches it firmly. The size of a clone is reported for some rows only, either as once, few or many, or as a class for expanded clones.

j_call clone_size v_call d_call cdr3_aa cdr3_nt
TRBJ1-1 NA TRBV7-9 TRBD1 CASSDLGTGFRGGTEAFF TGTGCCAGCAGCGACCTCGGGACAGGGTTCCGAGGCGGCACTGAAGCTTTCTTT
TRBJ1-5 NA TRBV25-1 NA CASSAGLQPQHF TGTGCCAGCAGTGCGGGCCTTCAGCCCCAGCATTTT
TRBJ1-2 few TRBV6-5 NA CASSYSPSNYGYTF TGTGCCAGCAGTTACTCACCGTCTAACTATGGCTACACCTTC
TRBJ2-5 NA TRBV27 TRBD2 CASSLYASGRVSRETQYF TGTGCCAGCAGTTTATATGCTAGCGGGAGGGTTTCTCGGGAGACCCAGTACTTC
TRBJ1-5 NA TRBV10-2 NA CASSEPDQPQHF TGCGCCAGCAGTGAGCCCGATCAGCCCCAGCATTTT
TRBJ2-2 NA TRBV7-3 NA CASSRLSVGELFF TGTGCCAGCAGCCGACTTTCTGTGGGGGAGCTGTTTTTT
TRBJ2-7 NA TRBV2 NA CASSDLASNYEQYF TGTGCCAGCAGTGACCTAGCTTCAAACTACGAGCAGTACTTC
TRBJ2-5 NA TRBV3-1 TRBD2 CASGRWTGTIETQYF TGTGCCAGCGGCCGATGGACCGGGACTATTGAGACCCAGTACTTC
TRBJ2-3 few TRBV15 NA CATSRDGDFDTQYF TGTGCCACCAGCAGAGATGGGGATTTCGATACGCAGTATTTT
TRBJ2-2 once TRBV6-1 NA CASSETPNTGELFF TGTGCCAGCAGTGAAACTCCGAACACCGGGGAGCTGTTTTTT
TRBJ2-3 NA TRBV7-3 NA CASSLIGGQDTQYF TGTGCCAGCAGCTTAATCGGGGGGCAAGATACGCAGTATTTT
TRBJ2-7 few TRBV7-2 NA CASTPTWGYEQYF TGTGCCAGCACCCCAACTTGGGGCTACGAGCAGTACTTC
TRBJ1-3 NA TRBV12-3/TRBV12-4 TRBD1 CASSLKMTGNTIYF TGTGCCAGCAGTCTAAAGATGACAGGGAACACCATATATTTT
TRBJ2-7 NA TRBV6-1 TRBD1 CASSNNKGTGGYEQYF TGTGCCAGCAGTAACAATAAGGGGACAGGGGGCTACGAGCAGTACTTC
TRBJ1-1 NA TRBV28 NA CASGTRRTFF TGTGCCAGCGGGACAAGACGGACTTTCTTT
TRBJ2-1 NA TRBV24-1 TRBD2 CATSDPGTSGDSYNEQFF TGTGCCACCAGTGATCCCGGGACTAGCGGGGATTCCTACAATGAGCAGTTCTTC
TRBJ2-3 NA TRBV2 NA CASVWEELTDTQYF TGTGCCAGCGTCTGGGAGGAGTTGACAGATACGCAGTATTTT
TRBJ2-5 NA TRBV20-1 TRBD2 CSASASGSFGETQYF TGCAGTGCTAGCGCTAGCGGGAGTTTCGGGGAGACCCAGTACTTC
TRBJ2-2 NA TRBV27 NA CASSFRGEPGELFF TGTGCCAGCAGTTTTCGCGGGGAGCCCGGGGAGCTGTTTTTT
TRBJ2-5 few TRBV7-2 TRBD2 CASSPSRLAGGRETQYF TGTGCCAGCAGCCCCTCAAGACTAGCGGGTGGTCGAGAGACCCAGTACTTC
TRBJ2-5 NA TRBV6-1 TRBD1 CASSKDRVRQETQYF TGTGCCAGCAGTAAGGACAGGGTCCGCCAAGAGACCCAGTACTTC
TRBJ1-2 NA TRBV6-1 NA CASSEAHGEGYGYTF TGTGCCAGCAGTGAAGCGCACGGAGAGGGCTATGGCTACACCTTC
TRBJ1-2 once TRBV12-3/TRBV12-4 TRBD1 CASSGDRSTYGYTF TGTGCCAGCAGTGGGGACAGGTCTACCTATGGCTACACCTTC
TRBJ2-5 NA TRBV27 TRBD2 CASSPLAGGGETQYF TGTGCCAGCAGTCCATTAGCGGGAGGTGGTGAGACCCAGTACTTC
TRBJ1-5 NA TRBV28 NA CATSPRINQPQHF TGTGCAACGAGTCCCAGGATCAATCAGCCCCAGCATTTT
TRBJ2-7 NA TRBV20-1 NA CSARRPFLGLIYEQYF TGCAGTGCTAGACGACCTTTTCTAGGACTGATCTACGAGCAGTACTTC
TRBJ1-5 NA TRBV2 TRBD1 CASSVGQGYSNQPQHF TGTGCCAGCAGTGTGGGACAGGGCTATAGCAATCAGCCCCAGCATTTT
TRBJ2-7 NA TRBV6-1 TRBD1 CASLQGAYEQYF TGTGCCAGCTTACAGGGGGCCTACGAGCAGTACTTC
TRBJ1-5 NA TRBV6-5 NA CASSYGGLSSQPQHF TGTGCCAGCAGTTATGGAGGGCTTTCGTCTCAGCCCCAGCATTTT
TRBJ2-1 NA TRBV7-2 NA CASIPQAGRPNNEQFF TGTGCCAGCATCCCTCAGGCGGGGCGACCAAACAATGAGCAGTTCTTC
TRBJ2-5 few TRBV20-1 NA CSAEKETQYF TGCAGTGCGGAAAAAGAGACCCAGTACTTC
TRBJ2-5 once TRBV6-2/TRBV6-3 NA CASSSGVAGETQYF TGTGCCAGCAGTTCGGGAGTAGCAGGGGAGACCCAGTACTTC
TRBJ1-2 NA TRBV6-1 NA CASSEDWVGASGYTF TGTGCCAGCAGTGAAGACTGGGTAGGGGCATCGGGCTACACCTTC
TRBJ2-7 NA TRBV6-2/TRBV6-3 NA CASSYSLAGTKPYEQYF TGTGCCAGCAGTTATAGCCTAGCCGGGACGAAGCCCTACGAGCAGTACTTC
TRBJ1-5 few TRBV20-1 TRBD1 CSAGQGAVSNQPQHF TGCAGTGCCGGACAGGGGGCTGTGAGCAATCAGCCCCAGCATTTT
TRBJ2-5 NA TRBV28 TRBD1 CASSPTSGQGSQETQYF TGTGCCAGCAGTCCAACCTCGGGACAGGGGAGTCAAGAGACCCAGTACTTC
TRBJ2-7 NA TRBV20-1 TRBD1 CSASTGGHEQYF TGCAGTGCGAGTACAGGGGGCCACGAGCAGTACTTC
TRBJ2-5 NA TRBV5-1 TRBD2 CASSLAWVSGSETQYF TGCGCCAGCAGCTTGGCTTGGGTTAGCGGGAGTGAGACCCAGTACTTC
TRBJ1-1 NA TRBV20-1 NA CSARPREGGLSEAFF TGCAGTGCTAGGCCCCGGGAGGGAGGATTGTCTGAAGCTTTCTTT
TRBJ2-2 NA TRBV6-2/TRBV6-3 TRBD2 CASSPGGSPGELFF TGTGCCAGCAGTCCCGGGGGGAGTCCCGGGGAGCTGTTTTTT
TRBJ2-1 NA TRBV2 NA CASSEDRFDNEQFF TGTGCCAGCAGTGAAGACAGGTTTGACAATGAGCAGTTCTTC
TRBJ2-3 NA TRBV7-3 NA CASSLSGLTDTQYF TGTGCCAGCAGCTTATCCGGACTCACAGATACGCAGTATTTT
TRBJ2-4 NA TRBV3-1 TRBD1 CASSQEQGHKNIQYF TGTGCCAGCAGCCAGGAACAGGGGCACAAAAACATTCAGTACTTC
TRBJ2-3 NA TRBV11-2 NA CASSFSGDTQYF TGTGCCAGCAGCTTTTCCGGCGATACGCAGTATTTT
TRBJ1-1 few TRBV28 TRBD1 CASSPRDRGSTEAFF TGTGCCAGCAGTCCCAGGGACAGGGGGAGCACTGAAGCTTTCTTT
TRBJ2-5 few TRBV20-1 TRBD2 CSAQGASGKTQETQYF TGCAGTGCCCAAGGAGCTAGCGGGAAAACCCAAGAGACCCAGTACTTC
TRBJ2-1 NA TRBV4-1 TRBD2 CASSHIGLAGGPAHNEQFF TGCGCCAGCAGCCACATCGGACTAGCGGGAGGTCCCGCCCACAATGAGCAGTTCTTC
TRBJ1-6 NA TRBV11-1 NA CASRFPNNSPLHF TGTGCCAGCAGGTTCCCAAATAATTCACCCCTCCACTTT
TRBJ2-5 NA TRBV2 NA CASTRTDMNGETQYF TGTGCCAGCACTCGGACAGATATGAATGGGGAGACCCAGTACTTC
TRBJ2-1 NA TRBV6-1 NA CASIGRDGRNNEQFF TGTGCCAGCATTGGCCGGGACGGCCGGAACAATGAGCAGTTCTTC
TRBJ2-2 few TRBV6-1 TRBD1 CASRRQGAGELFF TGTGCCAGCAGAAGACAGGGGGCCGGGGAGCTGTTTTTT
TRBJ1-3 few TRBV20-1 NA CSAPGGSGNTIYF TGCAGTGCCCCGGGGGGTTCTGGAAACACCATATATTTT
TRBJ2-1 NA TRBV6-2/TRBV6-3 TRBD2 CASSSHPGLAGAGSVNEQFF TGTGCCAGCAGTTCCCACCCGGGACTAGCGGGAGCGGGCTCCGTCAATGAGCAGTTCTTC
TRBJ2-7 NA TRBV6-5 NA CASSYSLEQYF TGTGCCAGCAGTTACAGTCTGGAGCAGTACTTC
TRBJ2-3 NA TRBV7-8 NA CASSPGLVFIDTQYF TGTGCCAGCAGCCCTGGTCTAGTATTCATAGATACGCAGTATTTT